The 2 T cell receptor beta chains listed next were all sequenced from one sample in a study of response to subunit inactivated influenza vaccine. TCRdb re-called the RT-PCR reads with MiXCR, one entry per CDR3 protein. The sample lists around 570,000 distinct CDR3 sequences, roughly 10% seen once, with about 10% in the top ten. The same sample was also used in a study of T cells expressing NK-cell markers. From that report: The TCR beta cDNA came from 5'RACE template switching with UMIs.

The sequencing used PBMCs from blood, collected on the day of vaccination. These receptors came from a middle-aged man who received an inactivated influenza vaccine.

The chain couples TRBV20-1 to TRBJ2-7; either TRBD1 or TRBD2 may supply D (5 bases each). The CDR3 length is 18 residues. Trimming left V 2 bases short and J 3 bases short, with 26 bases between. Germline CDR1 DFQATT, CDR2 SNEGSKA (reference sequence). CDR3 loop: CSARNDKVAGAGSYEQYF. For the CDR3, the DNA is TGCAGTGCTAGAAATGATAAGGTGGCTGGGGCAGGGAGCTACGAGCAGTACTTC.

The genes are TRBV29-1 and TRBJ2-3; 12 bases fit TRBD2. V gave up 5 bases and J gave up 1 base; unmatched junction bases: 4. CDR1 is SQVTM, CDR2 ANQGSEA, per germline. The CDR3 sequence is 15 residues long. The CDR3: CSVTSGRSGTDTQYF. CDR3 in DNA: TGCAGCGTTACTAGCGGGAGGTCGGGCACAGATACGCAGTATTTT.